The 3 T cell receptor beta chains reported below all come from one sample, sequenced in a study of molecular identifiers for immune sequencing clone quantification listed by TCRdb under 2018. Libraries were built with PCR. The sample was run on an Illumina HiSeq 4000. The public reads were run again by TCRdb, first through fastp at Q25 and then through MiXCR, and only productive beta chains were kept. CDR3 protein sequences are deduplicated, and each keeps its most common genes and DNA. This sample lists about 54,000 distinct CDR3 sequences; around 25% were detected once. Clones ranked in the top ten supply around 1.8% of the sample. The sequenced sample consisted of naive CD8+ T cells from blood, with Jurkat cell RNA spiked in. The meaning of the sample's cell subset or site label: FACS-sorted CD8+CD4-CCR7+CD45RA+ naive T cells. These receptors all stem from a human donor in good health. Some libraries in this study had Jurkat cell RNA spiked in.

Regarding this clonotype: A much larger clone differs by one base, so this may be a read error. The V gene is TRBV19, the J gene TRBJ1-1; D remains ambiguous. In germline, CDR1 is LNHDA, CDR2 SQIVND (reference sequence). The CDR3 covers 13 residues. V lost 4 bases and J lost 3, with 9 bases in between. Here the CDR3 reads CASSNRVYTEAFF. CDR3 DNA sequence: TGTGCCAGTAGTAATAGGGTCTACACTGAAGCTTTCTTT.

This clonotype was counted many times. The CDR3 here is CASSLLRDSSGNTIYF. CDR3 coding DNA: TGTGCCAGCAGCCTCCTCCGGGACAGCTCTGGAAACACCATATATTTT. The chain uses TRBV7-2 and TRBJ1-3, with 7 bases that match TRBD1. The CDR3 has 16 amino acids. V gave up 5 bases and J gave up 0 bases; unmatched junction bases: 7. Germline V gene lookup returns CDR1 SGHTA and CDR2 FQGNSA.

A remark on this clonotype: Being one base from a much bigger clone, this may be a read error. The genes are TRBV6-6 and TRBJ2-2; 7 nucleotides line up with TRBD1. The germline V gene has CDR1 MNHNY and CDR2 SVGAGI (reference sequence). CDR3 length: 13 amino acids. The CDR3 DNA is TGTGCCAGCAGTTACGAGGGGGCCGGGGCGCTGTTTTTT. The encoded protein is CASSYEGAGALFF.